By share of the sample, the clone carrying this T cell receptor beta chain is medium-sized (0.01 to 0.1%). The target antigen is unknown. The CDR3 has 15 amino acids. Between the trimmed V and J ends, which lost 5 bases and 2 bases, there was a span of 14 bases. The germline gives CDR1 SGHNT, CDR2 YENEEA. Repertoires were generated with immunoSEQ multiplex PCR, while TCRdb's copy carries only in-frame clones and drops some. The sample yields under 500 clones, 17% seen once. The treatment denotes: randomized to nivolumab then ipilimumab (arm A) or the reverse (arm B). DNA-damaging chemotherapy had not been given to any patient beforehand. These data are taken from a study of sequential checkpoint blockade in melanoma. Study-wide background: Some 90 pretreatment tumor DNA samples were TCRβ immunosequenced. Matched biopsies came pretreatment and at week 13 for 20 to 25 patients.

Broader study findings: Mutational load did not correlate with tumor T-cell fraction or clonality.

The sequence came from a human donor with melanoma. V usage is TRBV11-3 and J usage is TRBJ2-3; no clear D. The source material was tumor tissue (inferred from file names), sampled from a patient given nivolumab and ipilimumab in sequence. The CDR3 DNA is TGTGCCAGCAGCGAAGCGACTTCTAACACAGATACGCAGTATTTT. This codes for CASSEATSNTDTQYF.